One and the same sample provided the 21 T cell receptor beta chains below, sequenced in a study of cytomegalovirus exposure and HLA in healthy donors. Amplification used 60 Vbeta primers and 13 Jbeta primers. Sequencing was performed with immunoSEQ multiplex PCR; in TCRdb, only in-frame clones are kept and a portion is missing. The table lists around 130,000 clones, approximately 82% of them singletons. The specimen sequenced was PBMCs. The receptors stem from a boy aged 2 to 9 in good health and CMV-seronegative.

This clone has only one observation. Since no conserved phenylalanine or tryptophan closes the CDR3, a read error is the likely cause. The V and J genes are TRBV2 and TRBJ1-5, with D possibly TRBD1 on 6 matching bases. Germline CDR1 SNHLY, CDR2 FYNNEI. The length of the CDR3 is 15 residues. V was clipped by 2 bases and J by 8 bases, with 16 bases between them. The DNA for the CDR3 is TGTGCCAGCAGTGAAATGGTGACAGGTAACAAGCCCCAGCATCTT. Amino acid sequence: CASSEMVTGNKPQHL.

This clone has only a few counts. V is TRBV13 and J is TRBJ2-5, with D maybe TRBD2 (6 bases). The CDR3 extends over 16 amino acids. In germline, CDR1 is PRHDT, CDR2 FYEKMQ (reference sequence). Deletions cut 0 bases from V and 2 bases from J, with 13 bases between. This CDR3 is CASSLGAGGRQETQYF. CDR3 DNA sequence: TGTGCCAGCAGCTTAGGGGCCGGGGGTAGGCAAGAGACCCAGTACTTC.

The V call is TRBV7-8, the J call TRBJ1-6, with 7 bases that match TRBD1. The germline CDR1 and CDR2 sequences are SGHVS and FQNEAQ. There are 15 residues in the CDR3. Trimming removed 2 bases from V and 5 bases from J; junction bases left unmatched: 3. The CDR3 is CASSLRGLNNSPLHF. CDR3 bases: TGTGCCAGCAGCTTAAGGGGGCTCAATAATTCACCCCTCCACTTT.

J is TRBJ1-1 and V is TRBV19; tentative D call: TRBD1 (6 bases). This CDR3 is 16 amino acids long. The V gene lost 5 bases and the J gene lost 8 bases, with 24 bases spanning the gap. The germline gives CDR1 LNHDA, CDR2 SQIVND (reference sequence). The chain's CDR3 is CASSPWTDARRGEAFF. The CDR3 bases are TGTGCCAGTAGTCCTTGGACAGATGCCCGAAGGGGGGAAGCTTTCTTT.

V and J are TRBV10-3 and TRBJ1-5; TRBD1 is a possible D gene (5 bases). Between the trimmed V and J ends, which lost 7 bases and 2 bases, there was a span of 12 bases. Germline V gives CDR1 ENHRY, CDR2 SYGVKD. This CDR3 spans 14 amino acids. The CDR3 nucleotides read TGTGCCATCAAAACAGGAGAAGGCAATCAGCCCCAGCATTTT. It encodes CAIKTGEGNQPQHF.

This clone appeared once. V and J are TRBV30 and TRBJ1-2; 9 bases match TRBD1. CDR1 and CDR2 (germline): GTSNPN, SVGIG (reference sequence). The J segment lost 5 bases and the V segment lost 2 bases, leaving 6 bases of the junction unmatched. The CDR3 is made up of 14 amino acids. Here the CDR3 reads CAWSPGQGSYGYTF. CDR3 sequence (DNA): TGTGCCTGGAGTCCGGGACAGGGAAGTTATGGCTACACCTTC.

This clone was observed a handful of times. The rearrangement links TRBV5-6 to TRBJ1-4, with 7 bases aligning to TRBD1. CDR3 size: 13 residues. Unmatched junction bases numbered 5, after V lost 4 bases and J lost 8 bases. In germline, CDR1 is SGHDT, CDR2 YYEEEE. DNA for the CDR3: TGTGCCAGCAGCCCGCGGGACAGAGAAAAACTGTTTTTT. Its translation: CASSPRDREKLFF.

The rearrangement links TRBV30 to TRBJ1-5; 7 nucleotides match TRBD1. CDR3 length: 14 residues. J was trimmed by 6 bases and V by 0 bases; bases with no gene match: 5. CDR1 GTSNPN and CDR2 SVGIG come from the germline V gene (reference sequence). The CDR3 coding sequence is TGTGCCTGGAGTGTAAGACAGGGAATTCAGCCCCAGCATTTT. Translated: CAWSVRQGIQPQHF.

The chain is built from TRBV28 and TRBJ2-7; D remains unclear. Trimming stripped 8 bases from V and 3 bases from J, with 14 bases between. This CDR3 has 13 amino acids. Looked up from germline, CDR1 is MDHEN and CDR2 is SYDVKM. CDR3 protein: CASSGRPNYEQYF. DNA for the CDR3: TGTGCCAGCTCAGGTCGGCCTAACTACGAGCAGTACTTC.

J is TRBJ2-2 and V is TRBV25-1; 8 bases line up with TRBD1. This CDR3 is built from 15 residues. In germline, CDR1 is MGHDK, CDR2 SYGVNS. Unmatched junction bases numbered 4, after V lost 6 bases and J lost 1 base. CDR3 amino acids: CASSRDRLNTGELFF. The CDR3 DNA is TGTGCCAGCAGCCGGGACAGGTTGAACACCGGGGAGCTGTTTTTT.

The genes are TRBV21-1 and TRBJ2-2; the listed D gene, TRBD1, was not tested against the DNA. TRBV21-1 is listed as a pseudogene. This CDR3 region has 14 residues. The CDR3 nucleotides are TGTGCCAGCAGCACCCACAGGAGCACCGGGGAGCTGTTTTTT. Its protein product is CASSTHRSTGELFF.

The chain employs TRBV5-1 and TRBJ1-1; 7 bases align to TRBD1. Per germline, CDR1 SGHRS and CDR2 YFSETQ. The CDR3 covers 12 residues. Germline trimming cut 2 bases from V and 6 bases from J; bases unmatched to any gene: 1. The CDR3 nucleotides are TGCGCCAGCAGCTTTACAGGGGCTGAAGCTTTCTTT. It yields the protein CASSFTGAEAFF.

The chain uses TRBV5-6 and TRBJ1-4; D perhaps matches TRBD1 (6 bases). This CDR3 has 16 amino acids. Trimming shortened V by 4 bases and J by 8 bases, and 21 bases separated the two germline ends. The germline V gene encodes CDR1 SGHDT and CDR2 YYEEEE. CDR3 sequence reads: CASSPGRGARKEKLFF. The CDR3 DNA reads as TGTGCCAGCAGCCCAGGGAGGGGGGCACGAAAGGAAAAACTGTTTTTT.

The chain employs TRBV7-3 and TRBJ2-7; 9 bases match TRBD1. Looked up from germline, CDR1 is SGHTA and CDR2 is FQGTGA. The V segment lost 6 bases and the J segment 5 bases; nucleotides outside the gene matches: 8. CDR3 length: 14 amino acids. The CDR3 DNA reads TGTGCCAGCAGTTCCGGGACAGGGCCCAACGAGCAGTACTTC. Its protein is CASSSGTGPNEQYF.

The chain joins TRBV7-8 to TRBJ2-5; TRBD2 aligns across 8 bases. The CDR3 totals 17 residues. With 5 bases clipped from V and 4 bases from J, the junction kept 15 bases outside the gene matches. The germline V gene encodes CDR1 SGHVS and CDR2 FQNEAQ. This CDR3 reads CASSRGLVLSLPETQYF. The CDR3 coding sequence is TGTGCCAGCAGCCGGGGACTAGTCCTTAGCTTACCAGAGACCCAGTACTTC. Full variable domain (outside the CDR3, taken from reference TRBV7-8 and TRBJ2-5): GAGVSQSPRYKVAKRGQDVALRCDPISGHVSLFWYQQALGQGPEFLTYFQNEAQLDKSGLPSDRFFAERPEGSVSTLKIQRTQQEDSAVYLCASSRGLVLSLPETQYFGPGTRLLVL.

The chain carries TRBV4-2 and TRBJ1-2; D possibly corresponds to TRBD1 (5 bases). Germline V gene lookup returns CDR1 LGHNA and CDR2 YNFKEQ. This CDR3 has 15 amino acids. Trimming cost V 3 bases and J 5 bases, with 16 bases left between them. CDR3 in DNA: TGTGCCAGCAGCCATTGGGGCTTTTCTTGGTATGGCTACACCTTC. Translating gives CASSHWGFSWYGYTF.

The chain couples TRBV6-5 to TRBJ2-5, with 7 bases identical to TRBD1. CDR3 length: 14 amino acids. The ends lost 3 bases at V and 2 bases at J; junction bases unmatched: 3. CDR1 MNHEY and CDR2 SVGAGI come from the germline V gene. The CDR3 sequence is CASSYRTGQETQYF. In nucleotides, the CDR3 is TGTGCCAGCAGTTATAGGACAGGACAAGAGACCCAGTACTTC.

This chain uses TRBV19 with TRBJ2-1, with 10 bases identical to TRBD2. The germline V gene encodes CDR1 LNHDA and CDR2 SQIVND (reference sequence). V lost 7 bases to trimming and J lost 4 bases; unmatched junction nucleotides: 10. This CDR3 comprises 16 residues. The chain's CDR3 is CASNVGLADIYNEQFF. The CDR3 coding sequence is TGTGCCAGTAACGTCGGACTAGCGGACATATACAATGAGCAGTTCTTC.

The sample holds a few counts of this clone. The V gene is TRBV5-6, the J gene TRBJ1-4; D might be TRBD1 (5 bases). V lost 1 base, J lost 2 bases, and 12 bases lay in between. Germline CDR1 SGHDT, CDR2 YYEEEE. CDR3 length: 16 amino acids. DNA of the CDR3: TGTGCCAGCAGCTTGATTTCGGGGGGGACTAATGAAAAACTGTTTTTT. As protein: CASSLISGGTNEKLFF.

V usage is TRBV9 and J usage is TRBJ2-3; D gene unclear. Trimming left V 0 bases short and J 2 bases short, with 4 bases between. This CDR3 region has 13 residues. Germline CDR1 is SGDLS and CDR2 is YYNGEE. CDR3 amino acids: CASSVAHTDTQYF. The DNA of the CDR3 is TGTGCCAGCAGCGTAGCCCACACAGATACGCAGTATTTT.

V is TRBV6-6 and J is TRBJ1-4, with D perhaps TRBD1 (6 bases). The CDR3 loop spans 14 amino acids. Germline CDR1 MNHNY, CDR2 SVGAGI (reference sequence). The V and J ends lost 6 bases and 7 bases respectively, with 15 bases between them. The CDR3, as DNA: TGTGCCAGCAGGCCCCGACAGGATGGTGAAAAACTGTTTTTT. This translates into CASRPRQDGEKLFF.